This TCR beta chain was identified in a study of PD-L1 blockade in urothelial cancer. Study-level information: Of prior chemotherapy regimens, patients had received between 0 and 3. It was at 3 weeks (second dose) and 6 weeks after treatment start that blood was analyzed.

The length of the CDR3 is 15 residues. V was clipped by 4 bases and J by 1 base, with 12 bases between them. Germline V gives CDR1 SGHRS, CDR2 YFSETQ. The diagnosis in patients was locally advanced or metastatic urothelial carcinoma. Assay used: immunoSEQ multiplex PCR; TCRdb lists only in-frame clones, some missing. The sample carries roughly 90,000 clones, 90% to 95% recorded once. Regarding the study as a whole: Expansion of tumor-associated blood clones at 3 weeks was greater in durable-benefit patients.

Of note for this clone: Its target is unknown.

Sample: PBMCs, taken around atezolizumab (anti-PD-L1) treatment. The clonotype was recovered from a man aged 60 to 69 with urothelial cancer. The chain is built from TRBV5-1 and TRBJ1-5; TRBD1 is a possible D gene (6 bases). In DNA form, the CDR3 reads TGCGCCAGCAGCGTCTCAGGGGTAAGCAATCAGCCCCAGCATTTT. Translating gives CASSVSGVSNQPQHF.